This T cell receptor (beta chain) originates from a study of breast tumors, draining lymph nodes, adjacent tissues. The study's findings and limits: Compared with lymph nodes, tumors were less diverse; compared with nontumor tissue, more. Most tumor T cells seemingly derive from lymph node, then expand in tumor.

TCRdb fed the multiplex PCR reads into MiXCR, producing one record per CDR3 protein. Among about 110,000 distinct CDR3 sequences listed, more than 25% were seen once. The CDR3 spans 21 residues. Germline-derived CDR1 and CDR2 are MNHEY and SVGEGT. V gave up 7 bases and J gave up 0 bases; unmatched junction bases: 25. In regard to this clonotype: What it binds is not known.

Axillary draining lymph nodes of breast cancer patients supplied the node samples. The TCR was taken from a female donor with breast cancer. Some clones in this sample may be carry-over from other donors' samples. This chain joins TRBV6-2 or TRBV6-3 and TRBJ2-3; 7 nucleotides line up with TRBD1. Source material: axillary lymph node tissue. The CDR3 coding sequence is TGTGCCAGCACTAACCACCCACTCCCCCTAACAGGGGATATTAGCACAGATACGCAGTATTTT. The encoded protein is CASTNHPLPLTGDISTDTQYF.